These 31 T cell receptor beta chains came from one sample sequenced in a study of human T cells and chemical hapten exposure. Time point noted: patch test 2, 6 weeks after DPC sensitization. Sample treatment: therapeutic diphenylcyclopropenone sensitization with weekly scalp DPC. TCRdb itself ran the RACE reads through MiXCR, one entry per CDR3 protein. Of 69,000 or so distinct CDR3 sequences listed, 10% are singletons. Sequencing was performed on whole blood, taken in connection with sensitization to the hapten diphenylcyclopropenone (DPC). The receptors stem from a woman between 45 and 65 years old with alopecia areata. Some clones in this sample may be carry-over from other donors' samples.

There are many counts of this clonotype. The chain combines TRBV15 with TRBJ2-6, with D maybe TRBD2 (6 bases). Germline lookup yields CDR1 LNHNV and CDR2 YYDKDF (reference sequence). This CDR3 comprises 16 residues. V lost 0 bases, J lost 2 bases, and 8 bases lay in between. The CDR3 DNA is TGTGCCACCAGCAGAGATCGCGGGGCTGGGGCCAACGTCCTGACTTTC. It yields the protein CATSRDRGAGANVLTF.

This clonotype was found many times. The chain recombines TRBV12-3 or TRBV12-4 with TRBJ2-1; D tentatively fits TRBD1 or TRBD2 (5 bases each). This CDR3 has 16 amino acids. V was cut by 1 base and J by 1 base, with 11 bases left in between. Here the CDR3 reads CASSLERDPSYNEQFF. CDR3 in DNA: TGTGCCAGCAGTTTAGAGAGGGACCCTTCCTACAATGAGCAGTTCTTC.

This clonotype was counted only a few times. The V and J genes are TRBV15 and TRBJ1-5, with D hard to call. In germline, CDR1 is LNHNV, CDR2 YYDKDF (reference sequence). This CDR3 contains 15 residues. Trimming took 0 bases from V and 5 from J, leaving 11 bases between them. In nucleotides, the CDR3 is TGTGCCACCAGCAGAGATGGACGAGAAGATCAGCCCCAGCATTTT. This codes for CATSRDGREDQPQHF.

This clonotype was seen at least ten times. This chain connects TRBV7-3 to TRBJ2-3; D not certain. V was trimmed by 3 bases and J by 2 bases, leaving 3 bases between them. The CDR3 spans 12 residues. Germline V gene lookup returns CDR1 SGHTA and CDR2 FQGTGA. CDR3: CASSFNTDTQYF. Here the CDR3 DNA reads TGTGCCAGCAGCTTCAACACAGATACGCAGTATTTT.

This sequence joins TRBV29-1 and TRBJ2-1; D possibly corresponds to TRBD2 (6 bases). Trimming removed 6 bases from V and 8 bases from J, with 20 bases in between. Germline assignment: CDR1 SQVTM and CDR2 ANQGSEA. The CDR3 has 14 residues. The CDR3 loop is CSVEVRGGSYEQFF. CDR3 bases: TGCAGCGTCGAGGTAAGGGGAGGAAGTTATGAGCAGTTCTTC.

This clonotype was seen at least ten times. This sequence joins TRBV7-8 and TRBJ2-3, with D hard to call. This CDR3 region has 14 residues. From germline, CDR1 is SGHVS and CDR2 FQNEAQ. V gave up 2 bases and J gave up 2 bases, with 8 bases separating them. The CDR3, as DNA: TGTGCCAGCAGCTTATTAGAGTCCACAGATACGCAGTATTTT. Its protein product is CASSLLESTDTQYF.

This clonotype was observed a few times. This chain links TRBV27 with TRBJ1-1, with D uncertain. Germline values: CDR1 MNHEY, CDR2 SMNVEV (reference sequence). The CDR3 loop spans 13 amino acids. Deletions cut 3 bases from V and 3 bases from J, with 8 bases between. Here the CDR3 reads CASSFQAHTEAFF. The CDR3 region has the DNA TGTGCCAGCAGTTTCCAGGCCCACACTGAAGCTTTCTTT.

J is TRBJ2-5 and V is TRBV3-1, with 10 bases that match TRBD2. J was trimmed by 7 bases and V by 3 bases; bases with no gene match: 11. The CDR3 consists of 16 residues. Germline lookup yields CDR1 LGHDT and CDR2 YNNKEL (reference sequence). The CDR3 coding sequence is TGTGCCAGCAGCCACGGACTAGCGGAGGGCTTGGGGACCCAGTACTTC. Translated: CASSHGLAEGLGTQYF.

This clonotype was counted ten times or more. The chain combines TRBV2 with TRBJ1-5, with TRBD1 identical over 8 bases. This CDR3 has 14 residues. The germline CDR1 and CDR2 sequences are SNHLY and FYNNEI. V lost 5 bases, J lost 4 bases, and 4 bases stayed unmatched. The CDR3 loop reads CASSPDRGNQPQHF. CDR3 DNA: TGTGCCAGCAGTCCTGACAGGGGAAATCAGCCCCAGCATTTT.

This clonotype was counted ten times or more. The chain links TRBV4-1 to TRBJ2-3, with D hard to call. Trimming left V 2 bases short and J 0 bases short, with 15 bases between. The CDR3 totals 17 residues. From germline, CDR1 is MGHRA and CDR2 YSYEKL. CDR3 coding DNA: TGCGCCAGCAGCCAAATCCGTGAGACCTCTAGCACAGATACGCAGTATTTT. As protein: CASSQIRETSSTDTQYF.

This clonotype rates as medium-sized (0.01 to 0.1%). The chain recombines TRBV7-9 with TRBJ2-2; 11 bases are shared with TRBD2. This CDR3 is built from 16 residues. CDR1 and CDR2 (germline): SEHNR, FQNEAQ (reference sequence). V trimming: 5 bases; J trimming: 7 bases; junction bases outside the gene matches: 9. This chain's CDR3 is CASSPTSGRLGGELFF. The CDR3 region has the DNA TGTGCCAGCAGCCCAACTAGCGGGAGATTGGGCGGGGAGCTGTTTTTT.

The chain joins TRBV11-2 to TRBJ2-7; perhaps TRBD2 as D (6 bases). CDR3 size: 15 residues. V was pared by 5 bases and J by 3 bases, with 17 bases between. Germline V gene sequence: CDR1 SGHAT, CDR2 FQNNGV. The CDR3 is CASSPPSGGNYEQYF. The CDR3 DNA sequence: TGTGCCAGCAGCCCCCCGTCAGGCGGGAACTACGAGCAGTACTTC.

The chain couples TRBV29-1 to TRBJ1-1, with D uncertain. Germline CDR1 is SQVTM and CDR2 is ANQGSEA. Trimming removed 3 bases at V and 0 bases at J, with 8 bases between. The CDR3 sequence is 13 residues long. CDR3 residues: CSVDRNMNTEAFF. In DNA form, the CDR3 reads TGCAGCGTTGATAGAAACATGAACACTGAAGCTTTCTTT.

The chain uses TRBV2 and TRBJ1-1; maybe TRBD1 (6 bases). CDR1 and CDR2 from the germline V gene are SNHLY and FYNNEI. The CDR3 spans 18 residues. V was pared by 2 bases and J by 1 base, with 20 bases between. The CDR3 DNA reads as TGTGCCAGCAGTGAATCATGGGGGCGGGGTCAGAGGAACACTGAAGCTTTCTTT. Its protein is CASSESWGRGQRNTEAFF.

This clonotype showed up many times. The V call is TRBV5-1, the J call TRBJ2-7, with a tentative D call TRBD1 (5 bases). The germline gives CDR1 SGHRS, CDR2 YFSETQ. Trimming pared 1 base from V and 3 bases from J, leaving 8 bases between. CDR3 size: 13 residues. CDR3 DNA: TGCGCCAGCAGCTTGATAAGGGGCTACGAGCAGTACTTC. This sequence encodes CASSLIRGYEQYF.

This clonotype was counted a few times. The rearrangement joins TRBV7-9 to TRBJ2-1; TRBD2 matches 9 bases. Germline-derived CDR1 and CDR2 are SEHNR and FQNEAQ (reference sequence). The trim removed 5 bases at V and 3 bases at J, leaving 5 bases unmatched. The CDR3 spans 15 residues. CDR3 DNA: TGTGCCAGCAGCCACGGGACTAGCAGCTACAATGAGCAGTTCTTC. Translating gives CASSHGTSSYNEQFF.

The rearrangement joins TRBV6-6 to TRBJ2-3; D might be TRBD2 (6 bases). V lost 7 bases and J lost 0, with 20 bases in between. The CDR3 sequence is 17 residues long. The germline CDR1 and CDR2 sequences are MNHNY and SVGAGI (reference sequence). The CDR3 sequence: CASTTHSAGTSTDTQYF. The DNA of the CDR3 is TGTGCCAGCACTACTCACTCCGCGGGGACTAGCACAGATACGCAGTATTTT.

A few counts support this clonotype. The rearrangement links TRBV2 to TRBJ2-3; 7 bases agree with TRBD2. CDR1 SNHLY and CDR2 FYNNEI come from the germline V gene. CDR3 size: 16 residues. V trimming: 2 bases; J trimming: 11 bases; junction bases outside the gene matches: 16. Here the CDR3 DNA reads TGTGCCAGCAGTGAACCTACTCGACTAGCAGGTGGGAGGCAGTATTTT. Its protein is CASSEPTRLAGGRQYF.

This clonotype was detected only a few times. The chain combines TRBV7-2 with TRBJ2-2; 9 positions agree with TRBD1. The junction had 5 bases not matched to a gene; V was cut back by 5 bases and J by 4 bases. The CDR3 loop spans 15 amino acids. The germline CDR1 and CDR2 sequences are SGHTA and FQGNSA. The CDR3 DNA reads TGTGCCAGCAGCCCCGGGGACAGGGTCACCGGGGAGCTGTTTTTT. The encoded protein is CASSPGDRVTGELFF.

Ten or more counts support this clonotype. This chain uses TRBV20-1 with TRBJ2-7; D gene uncertain. Germline CDR1 is DFQATT and CDR2 is SNEGSKA (reference sequence). The CDR3 runs 12 residues. Trimming pared 3 bases from V and 3 bases from J, leaving 9 bases between. The CDR3: CSASRQFYEQYF. The CDR3 region has the DNA TGCAGTGCTAGTCGGCAGTTCTACGAGCAGTACTTC.

The rearrangement joins TRBV18 to TRBJ2-2; the D is unclear. This CDR3 is 12 amino acids long. Trimming stripped 3 bases from V and 4 bases from J, with 3 bases between. Germline V CDR1 and CDR2: KGHSH, LQKENI. The DNA for the CDR3 is TGTGCCAGCTCACCCCTCACCGGGGAGCTGTTTTTT. This gives the protein CASSPLTGELFF.

There are many counts of this clonotype. The V gene is TRBV18, the J gene TRBJ2-1; no definite D call. This CDR3 is built from 15 residues. Germline values: CDR1 KGHSH, CDR2 LQKENI. The germline V and J ends were trimmed by 3 bases and 4 bases, with 13 bases remaining between them. CDR3 nucleotide sequence: TGTGCCAGCTCACCGTTGTTAACACAGTACAATGAGCAGTTCTTC. Protein: CASSPLLTQYNEQFF.

The CDR3 DNA reads TGTGCCAGCAGCTCACCGGCGGGGACCTACACCGGGGAGCTGTTTTTT. Translated: CASSSPAGTYTGELFF. This chain links TRBV5-6 with TRBJ2-2; D is perhaps TRBD2 (6 bases). This CDR3 contains 16 residues. Germline CDR1 is SGHDT and CDR2 is YYEEEE. Deletions cut 3 bases from V and 3 bases from J, with 15 bases between.

This clonotype was observed at least ten times. The genes are TRBV2 and TRBJ2-2; D unclear. The CDR3 has 14 amino acids. Germline V lookup: CDR1 SNHLY, CDR2 FYNNEI. V was shortened by 6 bases and J by 8 bases, with 16 bases between the two germline ends. CDR3 loop: CASRPNPVPGELFF. The DNA for the CDR3 is TGTGCCAGCAGACCGAACCCGGTCCCTGGGGAGCTGTTTTTT. The full variable domain, in which reference TRBV2 and TRBJ2-2 provide the parts outside the CDR3, is EPEVTQTPSHQVTQMGQEVILRCVPISNHLYFYWYRQILGQKVEFLVSFYNNEISEKSEIFDDQFSVERPDGSNFTLKIRSTKLEDSAMYFCASRPNPVPGELFFGEGSRLTVL.

The table lists this clonotype with many counts. The rearrangement uses TRBV29-1 and TRBJ2-3; 7 bases line up with TRBD2. Trimming at V came to 3 bases and at J to 2 bases, leaving 8 bases not matched to a gene. CDR1 SQVTM and CDR2 ANQGSEA come from the germline V gene. This CDR3 is 15 amino acids long. The CDR3 DNA sequence: TGCAGCGTTGACGGGCGGGAGCGGTACACAGATACGCAGTATTTT. Amino acid sequence: CSVDGRERYTDTQYF.

This clonotype was seen a few times. The chain employs TRBV20-1 and TRBJ1-4; 12 positions match TRBD1. Germline CDR1 DFQATT, CDR2 SNEGSKA (reference sequence). The CDR3 length is 16 residues. With 3 bases clipped from V and 8 bases from J, the junction kept 10 bases outside the gene matches. The CDR3 here is CSASLWDRGRGEKLFF. CDR3 DNA sequence: TGCAGTGCTAGCCTCTGGGACAGGGGGCGAGGCGAAAAACTGTTTTTT.

This clonotype was recorded at least ten times. The gene calls are TRBV29-1 and TRBJ1-2, with D possibly TRBD1 on 6 matching bases. Germline V lookup: CDR1 SQVTM, CDR2 ANQGSEA. V was cut by 2 bases and J by 6 bases, with 10 bases left in between. This CDR3 contains 12 residues. DNA for the CDR3: TGCAGCGTTGAAAGGGCAGGGGATGGCTACACCTTC. It is translated as CSVERAGDGYTF.

The chain carries TRBV5-8 and TRBJ1-2; tentative D call: TRBD1 (5 bases). The germline CDR1 and CDR2 sequences are SGHTS and YDEGEE. The CDR3 loop spans 15 amino acids. The V end lost 4 bases, the J end lost 3 bases, and 16 bases lay between the germline ends. CDR3 nucleotides: TGTGCCAGCAGCAGGTCTCAGGGACTCTACTATGGCTACACCTTC. Amino acid sequence: CASSRSQGLYYGYTF. The full variable domain, its missing parts supplied by reference TRBV5-8 and TRBJ1-2, is EAGVTQSPTHLIKTRGQQATLRCSPISGHTSVYWYQQALGLGLQFLLWYDEGEERNRGNFPPRFSGRQFPNYSSELNVNALELEDSALYLCASSRSQGLYYGYTFGSGTRLTVV.

This clonotype was recorded at least ten times. The chain is built from TRBV5-1 and TRBJ1-4, with a possible D match to TRBD1 (6 bases). Germline V gives CDR1 SGHRS, CDR2 YFSETQ. This CDR3 contains 16 residues. The V end lost 0 bases, the J end lost 6 bases, and 15 bases lay between the germline ends. CDR3 sequence reads: CASSLGGGGFDEKLFF. CDR3 sequence (DNA): TGCGCCAGCAGCTTGGGCGGAGGGGGATTTGATGAAAAACTGTTTTTT.

Many counts were recorded for this clonotype. The chain is built from TRBV12-3 or TRBV12-4 and TRBJ2-4; tentatively, D is TRBD1 (6 bases). This CDR3 has 14 residues. V lost 8 bases and J 9 bases, leaving 20 bases between the germline ends. CDR3 loop: CASRGQMGSGIQYF. The CDR3 DNA reads TGTGCCAGCCGAGGACAGATGGGGTCGGGCATTCAGTACTTC.

The V and J genes are TRBV19 and TRBJ1-1; the match to TRBD1 covers 7 bases. CDR1 and CDR2 from the germline V gene are LNHDA and SQIVND (reference sequence). This CDR3 has 15 amino acids. Trimming cost V 5 bases and J 3 bases; bases outside gene matches: 9. In DNA form, the CDR3 reads TGTGCCAGTAGTCCGACAGGGAGGGGAGACACTGAAGCTTTCTTT. This gives the protein CASSPTGRGDTEAFF.